This entry concerns a single T cell receptor (beta chain). Its antigen is not yet known. Qualities for individual bases were not recorded, and no much larger clone is one base off. The donors were healthy, HIV-negative adults who had no recently reported acute infections or vaccinations. All donors were Caucasian adults living in Nashville, Tennessee, USA. CD8 memory samples consisted of magnetically selected CD45RO+ cells combined with CCR7-negative CD45RA+ effector memory (TemRA) cells. Blood was obtained by leukapheresis, after which PBMCs were separated by Ficoll-Histopaque density gradient centrifugation and cryopreserved in liquid nitrogen vapor phase. Analytical flow cytometry was used to check the purity and quantity of every magnetically sorted T cell population. Genomic DNA was isolated from every sorted fraction and measured by UV absorbance on a Nanodrop 2000c. Using the deep immunoSEQ assay, multiplex PCR amplified TCR CDR3 regions from genomic DNA. Extracted genomic DNA from each cell subset was distributed evenly across all wells of several immunoSEQ 96-well plates, and each plate was treated as a replicate. Each replicate PCR for sorted subsets received 150 to 250 ng genomic DNA, equal to about 30,000 T cell genomes. Purified libraries were quantified with a Qubit 3.0 fluorometer, sized on a Bioanalyzer 2100, and re-quantified with the KAPA Library Quantification kit. Every immunoSEQ 96-well plate was sequenced on a separate single-read 150-cycle Illumina NextSeq 550 flow cell. The source study handled its data this way. Because the immunoSEQ output held only junctional sequences and lacked quality scores, the filtering could not match the filtering applied to full-length reads. Sequences were annotated with PyIR, a Python wrapper for IgBLAST v1.9, using IMGT germline references to assign V/J genes and CDR3. Reads were filtered out if the reads had weak V/J assignments (E-value above 1e-6), no CDR3, stop codons, out-of-frame junctions, or ambiguous translated residues. A V3J clonotype was defined by an identical inferred V gene, J gene, and CDR3 amino acid sequence. Percentage overlap between repertoires was calculated by dividing the number of shared unique clonotypes by the size of the smaller repertoire. Richness of each repertoire was evaluated using RTK rarefaction, the Chao1 estimator, and Recon v2.1 estimates of unobserved clonotypes. OLGA was used to compute generation probabilities for all TCRbeta clonotypes that the gDNA method yielded from four donors. Sourced from immuneACCESS, this table was stored by TCRdb with only in-frame sequences that have V and J called. A share of the clones is absent; for the studies checked, an unresolved V gene accounts for under half, and the remainder has no known explanation. The V and J calls and clone size were taken over from that table, and D and trimming were inferred from the DNA. This sample has 650,000 to 700,000 clones in its table, and less than 95% of those were observed once. In total, the top ten clones hold 34% of the sample.

The germline V gene (reference sequence) sets CDR1 to MNHEY and CDR2 to SMNVEV. V is cut back by 6 bases and J by 0 bases, with 9 bases in the junction unmatched. The CDR3 spans 16 residues, from the cysteine through the phenylalanine. Only the CDR3 part of the read is kept: 48 bases, read in frame from the first base. This sample was taken from a study of shared clonotypes between healthy human individuals (dated by TCRdb to 2018 to 2021). Some background on the complete study: The cohort comprised two women and a few men aged 18 to 49 years. To estimate repertoire size and how much clonotype sharing occurs between individuals, the study deeply sequenced the blood TCR repertoires of five healthy adults. Leukapheresis yielded between about 0.85 and 9.5 billion PBMCs per donor. For each donor, three plates each were used for CD4 naive and CD4 memory, two plates were used for CD8 naive, and one plate was used for CD8 memory. To increase sequencing depth and limit assay-specific biases, different laboratories used diverse techniques to prepare libraries and sequence TCR repertoires. Findings and caveats that apply to the study as a whole: Sampling was limited to blood, and TCR repertoires in tissue likely differ from TCR repertoires in blood. Pairwise subsampling led to the expectation that sequencing depth would affect the degree of clonotype sharing among donors. Incomplete sequencing was indicated by rarefaction of sorted-subset datasets, despite the large sequencing depth. Naive subsets generally had larger estimated clonotype richness than memory subsets did. Compared with non-shared clonotypes, the clonotypes found in all four sorted-subset donors had higher generation probabilities. Sharing across several donors was observed for about 4.8% of naive CD4, under 4% of naive CD8, about 2.3% of memory CD4, and over 0.3% of memory CD8 clonotypes. The small number of donors limited the genetic and exposure-history diversity represented.

Sequencing was carried out using memory CD8+ T cells from PBMCs. The cell subset or site label, read with the paper, signifies: CD45RO+ cells pooled with CCR7-negative TemRA cells. The sequence derives from a man aged 18 to 35 in good health. Some clones in this sample may be carry-over from other donors' samples. This sequence uses TRBV27 and TRBJ2-7, with 9 bases in between that match TRBD2. The sequenced DNA is TGTGCCAGCAGCTTCTCTAGCGGGGCCTTCTCCTACGAGCAGTACTTC. It specifies CASSFSSGAFSYEQYF.